The sequence of this T cell receptor beta chain was determined in a study of PD-1 blockade in classical Hodgkin lymphoma. Looked up from germline, CDR1 is LNHDA and CDR2 is SQIVND (reference sequence). V was clipped by 4 bases and J by 2 bases, with 10 bases between them. The CDR3 totals 14 residues. Clones were read by immunoSEQ multiplex PCR, and TCRdb kept only the in-frame ones, dropping some. In the table there are some 90,000 clones, around nine tenths of which are singletons. Each and every patient relapsed after autologous stem cell transplantation, and patients got differing brentuximab vedotin exposure.

Sequences were derived from peripheral blood mononuclear cells (PBMCs), sampled before the second cycle of nivolumab. The chain joins TRBV19 to TRBJ2-3; possibly TRBD2 for D (5 bases). The receptor comes from a human donor with classical Hodgkin lymphoma. CDR3 nucleotide sequence: TGTGCCAGTAGTAGGGAGTCGAACACAGATACGCAGTATTTT. Translation: CASSRESNTDTQYF.